This TCR beta chain stems from a study of low-dose radiotherapy and immunotherapy resistance in tumors. Study-wide context: Intravenous administration to patients comprised nivolumab at 240 mg every two weeks and ipilimumab at 1 mg/kg every six weeks. The authors gave intravenous cyclophosphamide 200 mg/m2 every two weeks, one day before radiation and immunotherapy.

First-strand cDNA relied on TRAV- and TRBV-specific primers spanning alpha and beta chains. Both a constant-region primer and a V-primer adapter served to amplify TCRs across approximately 19 PCR cycles. TCRdb itself ran the reads through MiXCR, one entry per CDR3 protein. The sample records 35,000 to 50,000 distinct CDR3 sequences, less than 40% being singletons. This CDR3 spans 15 amino acids. V lost 5 bases and J 3 bases, leaving 16 bases between the germline ends. Germline lookup yields CDR1 MNHEY and CDR2 SVGAGI. The sample's time point: before trial treatment. Donors were administered nivolumab, ipilimumab, aspirin and low-dose cyclophosphamide, together with low-dose radiotherapy. Eligibility required advanced solid tumors lacking tumor-infiltrating lymphocytes.

V is TRBV6-5 and J is TRBJ2-5; tentative D call: TRBD2 (6 bases). Sequencing used PBMCs, obtained before treatment. The receptor comes from a male donor with gallbladder cancer. The CDR3 protein is CASSPGGAAKETQYF. Here the CDR3 DNA reads TGTGCCAGCAGTCCCGGGGGAGCGGCTAAAGAGACCCAGTACTTC.